This is a list of T cell receptor beta chains from one sample in a study of T cell responses to AZD1222 COVID-19 vaccine. Repertoires were generated with immunoSEQ multiplex PCR, while TCRdb's copy carries only in-frame clones and drops some. The top ten clones hold roughly 6.6% of a sample with roughly 120,000 clones, around 94% of them seen once. Sequenced material: peripheral blood, taken on day 0 of AZD1222 vaccination. The receptor source for this set is an adult in good health. Both conserved end residues are part of each CDR3. Each record gives: CDR3 protein, CDR3 DNA, V gene, D gene, clone size, J gene. D genes are given only for firm matches. For some rows the clone size is stated as once, few or many, or as a class when expanded; others skip it.

CDR3aa: CASSGGTLNTGELFF
CDR3nt: TGTGCCAGCAGCGGTGGGACATTGAACACCGGGGAGCTGTTTTTT
v_gene: TRBV7-9
d_gene: -
abundance: -
j_gene: TRBJ2-2

CDR3aa: CASKSGAANYGYTF
CDR3nt: TGTGCCAGCAAATCAGGGGCAGCCAACTATGGCTACACCTTC
v_gene: TRBV28
d_gene: -
abundance: -
j_gene: TRBJ1-2

CDR3aa: CASREASGRADQETQYF
CDR3nt: TGTGCCAGCAGGGAGGCTAGCGGGAGGGCCGACCAAGAGACCCAGTACTTC
v_gene: TRBV25-1
d_gene: TRBD2
abundance: -
j_gene: TRBJ2-5

CDR3aa: CASSLPYKAAAGELFF
CDR3nt: TGTGCCAGCAGCCTACCCTACAAAGCTGCGGCCGGGGAGCTGTTTTTT
v_gene: TRBV6-2/TRBV6-3
d_gene: -
abundance: -
j_gene: TRBJ2-2

CDR3aa: CASSLATQLANEQFF
CDR3nt: TGTGCCAGCAGCTTAGCAACCCAGTTAGCCAATGAGCAGTTCTTC
v_gene: TRBV7-2
d_gene: -
abundance: -
j_gene: TRBJ2-1

CDR3aa: CASSLGAGGYTDTQYF
CDR3nt: TGCGCCAGCAGCTTGGGAGCGGGAGGGTACACAGATACGCAGTATTTT
v_gene: TRBV5-1
d_gene: TRBD2
abundance: few
j_gene: TRBJ2-3

CDR3aa: CASSEGASASTDTQYF
CDR3nt: TGTGCCAGCAGTGAAGGTGCTAGCGCGAGCACAGATACGCAGTATTTT
v_gene: TRBV2
d_gene: -
abundance: -
j_gene: TRBJ2-3

CDR3aa: CASSHRGATGGIYSNQPQHF
CDR3nt: TGCGCCAGCAGTCACCGTGGGGCGACAGGGGGTATCTATAGCAATCAGCCCCAGCATTTT
v_gene: TRBV23-1
d_gene: TRBD1
abundance: -
j_gene: TRBJ1-5

CDR3aa: CASSSKDNNEKLFF
CDR3nt: TGTGCCAGCAGCTCAAAAGACAACAATGAAAAACTGTTTTTT
v_gene: TRBV5-4
d_gene: -
abundance: -
j_gene: TRBJ1-4

CDR3aa: CASSTRVLNTGELFF
CDR3nt: TGTGCCAGCAGCACCCGGGTCCTGAACACCGGGGAGCTGTTTTTT
v_gene: TRBV5-6
d_gene: -
abundance: few
j_gene: TRBJ2-2

CDR3aa: CASSSIPGTFYGYTF
CDR3nt: TGTGCCAGCAGCTCCATTCCGGGAACCTTCTATGGCTACACCTTC
v_gene: TRBV27
d_gene: -
abundance: -
j_gene: TRBJ1-2

CDR3aa: CSATNNEQFF
CDR3nt: TGCAGCGCTACGAACAATGAGCAGTTCTTC
v_gene: TRBV29-1
d_gene: -
abundance: -
j_gene: TRBJ2-1

CDR3aa: CASSGRDSRNTIYF
CDR3nt: TGTGCCAGCAGCGGCCGGGACAGCCGAAACACCATATATTTT
v_gene: TRBV9
d_gene: TRBD1
abundance: -
j_gene: TRBJ1-3

CDR3aa: CASSHENYEQYF
CDR3nt: TGTGCCAGCAGCCATGAAAACTACGAGCAGTACTTC
v_gene: TRBV7-9
d_gene: -
abundance: -
j_gene: TRBJ2-7